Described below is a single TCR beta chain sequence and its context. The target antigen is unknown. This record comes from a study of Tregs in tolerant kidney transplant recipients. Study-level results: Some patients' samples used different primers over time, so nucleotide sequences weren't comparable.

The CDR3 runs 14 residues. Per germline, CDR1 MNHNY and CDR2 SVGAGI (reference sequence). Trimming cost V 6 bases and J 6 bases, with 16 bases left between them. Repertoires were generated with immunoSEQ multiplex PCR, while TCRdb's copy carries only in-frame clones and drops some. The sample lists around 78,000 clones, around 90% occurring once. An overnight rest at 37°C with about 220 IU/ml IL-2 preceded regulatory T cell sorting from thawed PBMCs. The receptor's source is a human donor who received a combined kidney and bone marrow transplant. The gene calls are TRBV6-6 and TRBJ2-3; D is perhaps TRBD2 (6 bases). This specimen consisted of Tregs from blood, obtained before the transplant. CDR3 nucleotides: TGTGCCAGCAGCTACCCCGGGAGTAGGGATACGCAGTATTTT. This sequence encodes CASSYPGSRDTQYF.